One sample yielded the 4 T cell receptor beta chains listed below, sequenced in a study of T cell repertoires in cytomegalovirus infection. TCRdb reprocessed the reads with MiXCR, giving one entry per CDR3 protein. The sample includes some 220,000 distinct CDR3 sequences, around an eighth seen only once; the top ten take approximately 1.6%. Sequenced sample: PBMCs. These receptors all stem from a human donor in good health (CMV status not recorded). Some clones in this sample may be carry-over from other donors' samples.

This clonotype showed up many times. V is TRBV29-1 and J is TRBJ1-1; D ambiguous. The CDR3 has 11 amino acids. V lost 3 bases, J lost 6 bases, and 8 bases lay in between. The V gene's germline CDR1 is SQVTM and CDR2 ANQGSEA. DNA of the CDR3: TGCAGCGTTGACCGGACCGCTGAAGCTTTCTTT. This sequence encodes CSVDRTAEAFF. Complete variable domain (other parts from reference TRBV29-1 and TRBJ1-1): SAVISQKPSRDICQRGTSLTIQCQVDSQVTMMFWYRQQPGQSLTLIATANQGSEATYESGFVIDKFPISRPNLTFSTLTVSNMSPEDSSIYLCSVDRTAEAFFGQGTRLTVV.

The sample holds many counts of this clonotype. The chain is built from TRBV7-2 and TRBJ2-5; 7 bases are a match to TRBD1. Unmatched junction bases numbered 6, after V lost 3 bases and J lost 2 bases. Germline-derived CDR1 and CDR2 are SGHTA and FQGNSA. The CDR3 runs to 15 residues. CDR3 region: CASSFMGQPQETQYF. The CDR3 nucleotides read TGTGCCAGCAGCTTCATGGGACAGCCTCAAGAGACCCAGTACTTC.

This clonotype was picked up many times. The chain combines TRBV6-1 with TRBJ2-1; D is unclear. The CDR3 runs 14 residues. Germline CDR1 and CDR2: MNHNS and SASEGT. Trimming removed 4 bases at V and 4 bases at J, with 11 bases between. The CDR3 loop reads CASSALGTYNEQFF. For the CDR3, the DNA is TGTGCCAGCAGTGCGTTGGGCACATACAATGAGCAGTTCTTC.

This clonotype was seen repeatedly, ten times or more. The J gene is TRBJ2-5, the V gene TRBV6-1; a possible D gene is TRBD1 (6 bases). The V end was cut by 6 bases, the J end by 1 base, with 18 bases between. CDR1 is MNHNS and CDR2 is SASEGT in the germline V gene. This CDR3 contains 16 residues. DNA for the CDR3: TGTGCCAGCAGACTCGTACCGACAGGACTCCAAGAGACCCAGTACTTC. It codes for CASRLVPTGLQETQYF.